This entry describes one T cell receptor (beta chain). The CDR3 totals 18 residues. Trimming removed 5 bases from V and 2 bases from J; junction bases left unmatched: 15. CDR1 and CDR2 from the germline V gene are MGHRA and YSYEKL. This specimen belongs to a study of response to subunit inactivated influenza vaccine. MiXCR, applied by TCRdb to the RT-PCR reads, yields one record per CDR3 protein. The sample shows 150,000 to 200,000 distinct CDR3 sequences, approximately 12% of them seen only once. These data also featured in a second study, about T cells expressing NK-cell markers. In that study: UMI-tagged 5'RACE template switching yielded the TCR beta cDNA. Eight donors were sequenced, seven testing HCMV-seropositive and one testing seronegative. In a handful of donors, dominant CD3+CD56+NKG2C+ clones formed about 1.0-7.0% of CD8+ cells.

This receptor was identified in a middle-aged man who received an inactivated influenza vaccine. Material: CD8+ T cells sorted from PBMCs, obtained approximately 13 days after vaccination. This sequence joins TRBV4-1 and TRBJ2-7; 10 bases map to TRBD1. In DNA form, the CDR3 reads TGCGCCAGCAGCTTCACCCCAGCCGGACAGGGGGACACCTACGAGCAGTACTTC. It translates to CASSFTPAGQGDTYEQYF.